A single sample gave rise to the 7 T cell receptor beta chains below, sequenced in a study of metastatic and nonmetastatic thyroid tumors. Ahead of thyroid surgery, no patient had received treatment of any kind. TCRdb re-called the PCR reads through MiXCR. The repertoire consists of 15,000 to 20,000 clones, with about 19% occurring once and the leading ten covering about 18%. The sample consisted of tumor tissue. The source is a female donor with papillary thyroid cancer or a benign thyroid nodule (not recorded which). Some clones in this sample may be carry-over from other donors' samples.

This clone has more than one count but fewer than ten. V gene TRBV6-1 combines with J gene TRBJ2-7; a possible D gene is TRBD2 (6 bases). V was cut by 4 bases and J by 4 bases, with 11 bases left in between. CDR1 is MNHNS and CDR2 is SASEGT in the germline V gene. CDR3 length equals 13 residues. The CDR3 sequence is CASSVEGRYEQYF. As DNA, the CDR3 is TGTGCCAGCAGTGTGGAGGGGAGATACGAGCAGTACTTC.

This clone was counted ten times or more. The genes are TRBV5-1 and TRBJ2-1; possible D gene TRBD2, 5 bases. CDR3 length equals 12 residues. Germline CDR1 SGHRS, CDR2 YFSETQ. The ends were cut back, 2 bases at V and 9 bases at J, with 9 bases in the middle. This CDR3 is CASSFRESEQFF. The DNA of the CDR3 is TGCGCCAGCAGCTTCCGGGAAAGTGAGCAGTTCTTC.

This clone was observed at least ten times. The rearrangement links TRBV12-3 or TRBV12-4 to TRBJ1-5; unclear D gene. Trimming shortened V by 6 bases and J by 11 bases, and 14 bases separated the two germline ends. The CDR3 totals 12 residues. The CDR3 DNA sequence: TGTGCCAGCAGCTTGGAGATTTTGACCCAGCATTTT. Translated, it gives CASSLEILTQHF.

The sample holds many counts of this clone. This chain connects TRBV7-2 to TRBJ1-1; D unclear. From germline, CDR1 is SGHTA and CDR2 FQGNSA. V lost 5 bases and J 3 bases, leaving 13 bases between the germline ends. The CDR3 totals 14 residues. The CDR3 DNA reads TGTGCCAGCAGCCAATACCACGGGGACACTGAAGCTTTCTTT. Protein sequence: CASSQYHGDTEAFF.

The chain links TRBV30 to TRBJ1-4; unclear D gene. V lost 0 bases and J 5 bases, leaving 10 bases between the germline ends. Germline-derived CDR1 and CDR2 are GTSNPN and SVGIG (reference sequence). CDR3 length: 14 amino acids. The CDR3 DNA reads TGTGCCTGGAGTGTCGGGCAGTTAAATGAAAAACTGTTTTTT. Translated, it gives CAWSVGQLNEKLFF.

The genes are TRBV28 and TRBJ2-7; the D is unclear. Germline-derived CDR1 and CDR2 are MDHEN and SYDVKM. Trimming cost V 3 bases and J 5 bases, with 20 bases left between them. The CDR3 is 16 amino acids. This CDR3 is CASSLVVFSDPNEQYF. DNA for the CDR3: TGTGCCAGCAGTTTGGTGGTATTCAGCGACCCTAACGAGCAGTACTTC.

This clone was recorded many times. The chain employs TRBV5-4 and TRBJ2-2; unclear D gene. The germline V and J ends were trimmed by 4 bases and 3 bases, with 7 bases remaining between them. CDR3 size: 13 residues. CDR1 SGHNT and CDR2 YYREEE come from the germline V gene (reference sequence). CDR3 protein: CASSSGHTGELFF. DNA of the CDR3: TGTGCCAGCAGCAGTGGACACACCGGGGAGCTGTTTTTT.